The 8 T cell receptor beta chains given below trace back to one sample, sequenced in a study of blood T cell repertoires in COVID-19. Clones were sequenced by immunoSEQ multiplex PCR, and TCRdb holds only the in-frame ones, with some missing. The sample consists of some 110,000 clones, approximately 85% of them appearing once. Sequenced: peripheral blood. Receptors were obtained from a man between 60 and 75 years old with acute or convalescent COVID-19.

As regards this clone: One end of the junction does not line up with germline, which may come from a read error. The V and J genes are TRBV30 and TRBJ2-7; 9 nucleotides match TRBD1. The CDR3 consists of 15 residues. CDR1 GTSNPN and CDR2 SVGIG come from the germline V gene (reference sequence). CDR3 bases: TGTGCCTGGGCTGACCCCGGGACAGGGCCCCTACGAGCGGACTTC. Translating gives CAWADPGTGPLRADF. Combining the CDR3 with reference TRBV30 and TRBJ2-7 gives the whole variable domain SQTIHQWPATLVQPVGSPLSLECTVEGTSNPNLYWYRQAAGRGLQLLFYSVGIGQISSEVPQNLSASRPQDRQFILSSKKLLLSDSGFYLCAWADPGTGPLRADFGPGTRLTVT.

As regards this clone: Within the sample, other DNA sequences also encode this same CDR3. The rearrangement joins TRBV6-5 to TRBJ1-1; D is perhaps TRBD1 (6 bases). Trimming removed 6 bases at V and 1 base at J, with 9 bases between. CDR1 MNHEY and CDR2 SVGAGI come from the germline V gene. The CDR3 sequence is 13 residues long. The chain's CDR3 is CASRLTGNTEAFF. CDR3 coding DNA: TGTGCCAGCAGATTGACAGGGAACACTGAAGCTTTCTTT.

This chain connects TRBV6-2 or TRBV6-3 to TRBJ2-3, with D perhaps TRBD1 (6 bases). The CDR3 totals 14 residues. The V end was cut by 2 bases, the J end by 2 bases, with 8 bases between. Germline V gives CDR1 MNHEY, CDR2 SVGEGT. The CDR3 protein is CASSYRDNTDTQYF. In nucleotides, the CDR3 is TGTGCCAGCAGTTACCGGGACAACACAGATACGCAGTATTTT.

The chain is built from TRBV6-5 and TRBJ2-3; weak D call: TRBD1 (5 bases). This CDR3 is built from 15 residues. Germline loops: CDR1 MNHEY, CDR2 SVGAGI. Trimming removed 8 bases from V and 1 base from J, with 16 bases in between. CDR3 coding DNA: TGTGCCAGCCGATTGGGGCTCACTGGCACAGATACGCAGTATTTT. Translation gives CASRLGLTGTDTQYF.

This sequence joins TRBV27 and TRBJ1-4; TRBD1 agrees at 9 bases. The CDR3 runs 16 residues. The V and J ends lost 5 bases and 7 bases, in that order; junction bases with no gene match: 11. Germline-derived CDR1 and CDR2 are MNHEY and SMNVEV (reference sequence). DNA of the CDR3: TGTGCCAGCAGTCCCCGGGACAGGGTAGTGAGTGAAAAACTGTTTTTT. This encodes CASSPRDRVVSEKLFF.

This chain uses TRBV3-1 (or the pseudogene TRBV3-2) with TRBJ2-1; D possibly corresponds to TRBD2 (6 bases). The V end was cut by 4 bases, the J end by 0 bases, with 13 bases between. The CDR3 consists of 16 residues. Germline assignment: CDR1 LGHDT and CDR2 YNNKEL (reference sequence). CDR3 sequence reads: CASSPLGGPSYNEQFF. DNA of the CDR3: TGTGCCAGCAGCCCCCTCGGGGGACCCTCCTACAATGAGCAGTTCTTC.

The chain has TRBV18 and TRBJ1-2; D remains ambiguous. The CDR3 is 11 residues long. Trimming shortened V by 3 bases and J by 5 bases, and 4 bases separated the two germline ends. CDR1 is KGHSH and CDR2 is LQKENI in the germline V gene. CDR3 nucleotide sequence: TGTGCCAGCTCACCTCAGTATGGCTACACCTTC. Translation: CASSPQYGYTF.

The chain joins TRBV6-4 to TRBJ2-1, with a possible D match to TRBD2 (7 bases). The germline V and J ends were trimmed by 1 base and 6 bases, with 10 bases remaining between them. The CDR3 has 14 residues. Germline V gene lookup returns CDR1 MRHNA and CDR2 SNTAGT. The chain's CDR3 is CASSDLGGANEQFF. CDR3 sequence (DNA): TGTGCCAGCAGTGACTTAGGGGGGGCCAATGAGCAGTTCTTC.